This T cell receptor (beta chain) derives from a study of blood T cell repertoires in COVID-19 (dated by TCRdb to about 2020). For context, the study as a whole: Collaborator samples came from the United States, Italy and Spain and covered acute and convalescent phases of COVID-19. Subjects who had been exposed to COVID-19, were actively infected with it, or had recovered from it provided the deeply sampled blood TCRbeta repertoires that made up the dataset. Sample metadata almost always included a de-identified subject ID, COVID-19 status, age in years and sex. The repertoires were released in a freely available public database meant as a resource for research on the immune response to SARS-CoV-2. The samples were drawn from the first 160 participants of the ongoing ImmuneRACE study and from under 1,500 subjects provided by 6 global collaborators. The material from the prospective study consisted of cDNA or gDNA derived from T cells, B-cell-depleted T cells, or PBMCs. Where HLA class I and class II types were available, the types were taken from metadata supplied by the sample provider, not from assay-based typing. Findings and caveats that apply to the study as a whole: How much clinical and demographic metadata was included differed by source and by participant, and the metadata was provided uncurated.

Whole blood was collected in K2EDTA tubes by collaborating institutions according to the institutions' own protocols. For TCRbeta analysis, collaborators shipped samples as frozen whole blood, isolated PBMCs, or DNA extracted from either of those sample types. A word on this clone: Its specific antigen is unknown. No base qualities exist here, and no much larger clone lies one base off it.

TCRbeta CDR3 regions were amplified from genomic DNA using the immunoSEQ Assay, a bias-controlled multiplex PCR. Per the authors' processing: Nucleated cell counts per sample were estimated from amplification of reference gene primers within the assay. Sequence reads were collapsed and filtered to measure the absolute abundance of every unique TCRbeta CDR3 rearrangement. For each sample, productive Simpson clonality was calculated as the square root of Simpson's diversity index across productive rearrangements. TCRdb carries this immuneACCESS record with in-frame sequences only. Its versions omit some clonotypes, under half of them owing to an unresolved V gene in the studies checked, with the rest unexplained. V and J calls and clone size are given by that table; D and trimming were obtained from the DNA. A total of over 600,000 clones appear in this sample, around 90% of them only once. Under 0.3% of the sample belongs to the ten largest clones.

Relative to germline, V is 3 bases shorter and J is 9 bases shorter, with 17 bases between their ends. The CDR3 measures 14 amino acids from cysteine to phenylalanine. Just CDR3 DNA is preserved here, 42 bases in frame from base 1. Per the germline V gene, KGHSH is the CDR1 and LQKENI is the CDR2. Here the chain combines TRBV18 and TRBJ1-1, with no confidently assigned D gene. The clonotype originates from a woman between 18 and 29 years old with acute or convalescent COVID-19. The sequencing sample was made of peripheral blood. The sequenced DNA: TGTGCCAGCTCACCTACGGTCGAGAGTTTGAAAGCTTTCTTT. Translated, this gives CASSPTVESLKAFF.